A single sample is the source of the 13 T cell receptor beta chains below, sequenced in a study of long-term antiretroviral therapy in people with HIV. At survey level, the immunoSEQ assay was run in its v3.0 version. Method: immunoSEQ multiplex PCR; TCRdb's copy keeps in-frame clones and lacks some. Among about 31,000 clones listed, over 75% were seen once. The sequences come from unsorted PBMCs, collected 0.8 years before starting antiretroviral therapy. The receptor source for this set is a man younger than 35 with HIV.

This clone was seen a few times. The V gene is TRBV10-3, the J gene TRBJ1-3; maybe TRBD1 (5 bases). Trimming pared 6 bases from V and 4 bases from J, leaving 10 bases between. Germline V lookup: CDR1 ENHRY, CDR2 SYGVKD. The CDR3 runs to 13 residues. The CDR3 reads CAIREGHGNTIYF. The CDR3, as DNA: TGTGCCATCAGGGAGGGGCACGGAAACACCATATATTTT.

The gene calls are TRBV4-3 and TRBJ1-5; D is undetermined. Trimming removed 1 base at V and 9 bases at J, with 13 bases between. The CDR3 consists of 14 residues. Germline CDR1 is LGHNA and CDR2 is YSLEER. CDR3 nucleotides: TGCGCCAGCAGCCAAGTAGATAACGGGTCGCCCCAGCATTTT. This sequence encodes CASSQVDNGSPQHF.

Note on this clone: Germline and junction disagree at one end, which may indicate a read error. The CDR3 sequence is CASSLGQGGHEQYF. CDR3 nucleotide sequence: TGTGCCAGCAGCCTAGGACAGGGGGGACACGAGCAGTACTTC. The rearrangement uses TRBV13 and TRBJ2-7; 10 bases agree with TRBD1. CDR1 and CDR2 from the germline V gene are PRHDT and FYEKMQ (reference sequence). The CDR3 has 14 residues. The full variable domain, in which reference TRBV13 and TRBJ2-7 provide the parts outside the CDR3, is AAGVIQSPRHLIKEKRETATLKCYPIPRHDTVYWYQQGPGQDPQFLISFYEKMQSDKGSIPDRFSAQQFSDYHSELNMSSLELGDSALYFCASSLGQGGHEQYFGPGTRLTVT.

The chain joins TRBV7-3 to TRBJ1-1; possible D gene TRBD1, 5 bases. Germline CDR1 SGHTA, CDR2 FQGTGA. Trimming shortened V by 5 bases and J by 3 bases, and 16 bases separated the two germline ends. This CDR3 region has 15 residues. Written as DNA, the CDR3 is TGTGCCAGCAGCCCTACCCCTCAGGGTTACACTGAAGCTTTCTTT. This codes for CASSPTPQGYTEAFF.

The chain is built from TRBV6-5 and TRBJ1-2, with D unresolved. This CDR3 has 15 residues. The V and J ends lost 6 bases and 1 base respectively, with 15 bases between them. Germline V gives CDR1 MNHEY, CDR2 SVGAGI. CDR3 bases: TGTGCCAGCAGCTCGGGTTCCCTATTTAACTATGGCTACACCTTC. It specifies CASSSGSLFNYGYTF.

This clone turned up a few times. The chain links TRBV6-4 to TRBJ1-2; TRBD1 matches 8 bases. The CDR3 runs to 13 residues. From germline, CDR1 is MRHNA and CDR2 SNTAGT. The V and J ends lost 6 bases and 2 bases, in that order; junction bases with no gene match: 2. CDR3 DNA: TGTGCCAGCAGCCGGGACAGGAACTATGGCTACACCTTC. Encoded protein: CASSRDRNYGYTF.

This clone occurred once. The CDR3 nucleotides are TGCGCCAGCAGCCAAGATGCAGGGAACACTGAAGCTTTCTTT. Amino acid sequence: CASSQDAGNTEAFF. The rearrangement uses TRBV4-3 and TRBJ1-1, with D unclear. The length of the CDR3 is 14 residues. Germline CDR1 reads LGHNA; CDR2 reads YSLEER. Trimming removed 0 bases from V and 1 base from J, with 6 bases in between.

V gene TRBV21-1 combines with J gene TRBJ2-5. TRBV21-1 is termed a pseudogene. The CDR3 runs to 18 residues. The CDR3 DNA is TGTGCCAGCAGCAAAGAGCTGCTCCGGGACGGGTACCAAGAGACCCAGTACTTC. It specifies CASSKELLRDGYQETQYF.

V is TRBV9 and J is TRBJ2-7; 9 bases are shared with TRBD2. This CDR3 spans 14 amino acids. V trimming: 4 bases; J trimming: 5 bases; junction bases outside the gene matches: 7. The germline gives CDR1 SGDLS, CDR2 YYNGEE. In DNA form, the CDR3 reads TGTGCCAGCAGCCCACTAGCGGGTCTGCACGAGCAGTACTTC. Amino acid sequence: CASSPLAGLHEQYF.

V is TRBV4-2 and J is TRBJ2-7, with 8 bases aligning to TRBD2. The trim removed 2 bases at V and 3 bases at J, leaving 6 bases unmatched. CDR1 is LGHNA and CDR2 is YNFKEQ in the germline V gene. The CDR3 length is 15 residues. CDR3 DNA: TGTGCCAGCAGCCAACCGGGGGGGGGAGGCTACGAGCAGTACTTC. Protein product: CASSQPGGGGYEQYF.

A word on this clone: The junction does not match germline at one end; this may be a read error. This rearrangement joins TRBV5-4 to TRBJ2-1; possibly TRBD1 for D (6 bases). Germline V lookup: CDR1 SGHNT, CDR2 YYREEE (reference sequence). This CDR3 has 13 amino acids. CDR3 residues: CASRLDSHNEQFF. The CDR3 coding sequence is TGTGCCAGCAGATTGGACAGCCACAATGAGCAGTTCTTC.

This chain uses TRBV9 with TRBJ1-3, with a tentative D call TRBD1 (5 bases). The CDR3 loop spans 16 amino acids. Germline CDR1 SGDLS, CDR2 YYNGEE. V was shortened by 0 bases and J by 2 bases, with 12 bases between the two germline ends. The CDR3 reads CASSVVSGLAGNTIYF. The CDR3 nucleotides read TGTGCCAGCAGCGTAGTATCAGGGTTGGCTGGAAACACCATATATTTT.

The genes are TRBV29-1 and TRBJ1-1, with TRBD1 identical over 8 bases. The CDR3 covers 15 residues. J gave up 4 bases and V 5 bases, and 12 bases lay outside the gene matches. CDR1 and CDR2 (germline): SQVTM, ANQGSEA. The CDR3 sequence: CSVPKGGQVRTEAFF. CDR3 DNA sequence: TGCAGCGTTCCGAAGGGGGGACAGGTACGCACTGAAGCTTTCTTT.